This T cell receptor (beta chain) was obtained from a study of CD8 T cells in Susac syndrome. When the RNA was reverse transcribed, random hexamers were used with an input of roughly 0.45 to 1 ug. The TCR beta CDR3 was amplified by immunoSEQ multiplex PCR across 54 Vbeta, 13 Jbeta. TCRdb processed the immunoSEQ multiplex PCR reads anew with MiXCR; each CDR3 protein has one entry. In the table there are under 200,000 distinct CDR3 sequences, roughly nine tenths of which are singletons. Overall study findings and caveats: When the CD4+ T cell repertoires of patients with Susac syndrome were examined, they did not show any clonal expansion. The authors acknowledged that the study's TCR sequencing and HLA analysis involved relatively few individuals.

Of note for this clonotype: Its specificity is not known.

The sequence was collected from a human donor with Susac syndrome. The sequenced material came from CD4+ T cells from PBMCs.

The CDR3 DNA reads as TGTGCCAGCAGTTTAGCGGGGTCCTCCTACGAGCAGTACTTC. This translates into CASSLAGSSYEQYF. This chain links TRBV28 with TRBJ2-7; D may be TRBD2 (6 bases). CDR3 length: 14 amino acids. Between the trimmed V and J ends, which lost 2 bases and 0 bases, there was a span of 8 bases. CDR1 and CDR2 (germline): MDHEN, SYDVKM.